The clone carrying this TCR beta chain was recorded once. This entry is derived from a study of blood T cell repertoires in COVID-19. In the original processing: Amplification with reference gene primers provided the estimates of nucleated cell counts. Only in-frame clones appear in the TCRdb table, and some are missing; sequencing was by immunoSEQ multiplex PCR. That table gives V, J and clone size, and the DNA gave D and trimming. The sample has some 70,000 clones, around 80% seen once. Specimen: peripheral blood. This clonotype was sampled from a woman aged 45 to 65 with acute or convalescent COVID-19.

CDR3: CASSYGQGVSGYTF. The CDR3 DNA reads as TGTGCCAGCAGTTACGGGCAGGGGGTGAGTGGCTACACCTTC. The chain has TRBV6-5 and TRBJ1-2; 7 bases fit TRBD1. V lost 2 bases, J lost 7 bases, and 7 bases stayed unmatched. The CDR3 sequence is 14 residues long. Germline CDR1 reads MNHEY; CDR2 reads SVGAGI.